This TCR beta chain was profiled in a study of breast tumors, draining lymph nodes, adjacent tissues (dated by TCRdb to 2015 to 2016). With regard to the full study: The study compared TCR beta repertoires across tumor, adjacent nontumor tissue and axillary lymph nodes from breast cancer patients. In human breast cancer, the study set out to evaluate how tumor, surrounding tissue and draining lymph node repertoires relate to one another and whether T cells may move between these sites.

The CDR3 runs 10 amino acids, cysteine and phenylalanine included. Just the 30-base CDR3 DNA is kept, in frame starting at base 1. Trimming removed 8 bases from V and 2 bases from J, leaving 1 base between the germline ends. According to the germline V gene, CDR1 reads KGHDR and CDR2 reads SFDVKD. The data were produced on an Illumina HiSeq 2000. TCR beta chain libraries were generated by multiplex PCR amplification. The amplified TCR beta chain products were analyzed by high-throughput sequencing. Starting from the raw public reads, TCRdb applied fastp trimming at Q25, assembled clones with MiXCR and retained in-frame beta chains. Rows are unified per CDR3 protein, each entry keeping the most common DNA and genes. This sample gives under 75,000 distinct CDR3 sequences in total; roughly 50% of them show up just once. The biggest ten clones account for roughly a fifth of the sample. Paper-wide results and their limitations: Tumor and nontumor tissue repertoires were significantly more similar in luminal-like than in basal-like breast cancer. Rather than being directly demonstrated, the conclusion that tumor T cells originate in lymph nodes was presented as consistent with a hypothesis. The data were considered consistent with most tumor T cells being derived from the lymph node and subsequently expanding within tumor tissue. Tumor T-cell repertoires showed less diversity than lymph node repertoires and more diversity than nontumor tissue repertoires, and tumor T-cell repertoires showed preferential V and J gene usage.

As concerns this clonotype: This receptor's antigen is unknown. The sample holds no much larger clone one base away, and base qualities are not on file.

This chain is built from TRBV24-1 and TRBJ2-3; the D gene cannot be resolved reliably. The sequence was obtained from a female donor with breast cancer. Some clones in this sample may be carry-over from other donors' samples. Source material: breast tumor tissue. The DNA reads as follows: TGTGCCACCATCACAGATACGCAGTATTTT. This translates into CATITDTQYF.